The 3 T cell receptor beta chains given below trace back to one sample, sequenced in a study of blood T cell repertoires in COVID-19. The assay was immunoSEQ multiplex PCR, and TCRdb's table has in-frame clones only and misses some. Of about 250,000 clones listed, approximately 90% are singletons. Sequenced sample: peripheral blood. The receptor source for this set is a woman in her 30s with COVID-19, enrolled during active disease.

This sequence joins TRBV7-9 and TRBJ1-2; the match to TRBD1 covers 12 bases. J lost 14 bases, V lost 5 bases, and 6 bases had no gene match. The CDR3 totals 12 residues. Germline CDR1 reads SEHNR; CDR2 reads FQNEAQ (reference sequence). CDR3 DNA: TGTGCCAGCAGCCCGGGACAGGGGGCCGCGACCTTC. It yields the protein CASSPGQGAATF.

V usage is TRBV3-1 (or the pseudogene TRBV3-2) and J usage is TRBJ1-4; 8 nucleotides line up with TRBD1. J gave up 7 bases and V 2 bases, and 9 bases lay outside the gene matches. This CDR3 is built from 16 residues. Per germline, CDR1 LGHDT and CDR2 YNNKEL (reference sequence). The DNA of the CDR3 is TGTGCCAGCAGCCAAAGGAGGAGGACAGGGCTTGAAAAACTGTTTTTT. As protein: CASSQRRRTGLEKLFF.

This chain connects TRBV19 to TRBJ1-4; no definite D call. The ends were cut back, 3 bases at V and 4 bases at J, with 12 bases in the middle. There are 15 residues in the CDR3. Germline CDR1 is LNHDA and CDR2 is SQIVND (reference sequence). This chain's CDR3 is CASSIGQPHNEKLFF. CDR3 sequence (DNA): TGTGCCAGTAGTATTGGGCAGCCACATAATGAAAAACTGTTTTTT.